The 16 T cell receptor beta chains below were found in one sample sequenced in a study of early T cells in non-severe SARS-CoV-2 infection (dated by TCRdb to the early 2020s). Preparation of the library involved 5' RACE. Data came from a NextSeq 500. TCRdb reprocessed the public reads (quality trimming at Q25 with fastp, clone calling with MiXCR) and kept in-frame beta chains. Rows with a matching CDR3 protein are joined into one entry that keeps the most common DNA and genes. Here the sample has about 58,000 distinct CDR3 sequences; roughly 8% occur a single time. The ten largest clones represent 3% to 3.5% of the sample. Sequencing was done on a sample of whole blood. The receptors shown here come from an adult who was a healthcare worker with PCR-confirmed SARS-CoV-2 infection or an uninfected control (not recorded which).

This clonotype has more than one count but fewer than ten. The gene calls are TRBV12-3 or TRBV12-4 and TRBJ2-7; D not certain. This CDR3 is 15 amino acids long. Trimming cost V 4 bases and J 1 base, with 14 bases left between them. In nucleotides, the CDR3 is TGTGCCAGCAGTTCCCATGACCGCGGTTCCTACGAGCAGTACTTC. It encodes CASSSHDRGSYEQYF.

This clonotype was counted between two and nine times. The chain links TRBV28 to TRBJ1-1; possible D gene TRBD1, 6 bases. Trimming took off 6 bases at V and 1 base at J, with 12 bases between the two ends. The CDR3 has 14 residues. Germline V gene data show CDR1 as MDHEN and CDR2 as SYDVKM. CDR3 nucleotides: TGTGCCAGCAGGTATACAGGGAGGAACACTGAAGCTTTCTTT. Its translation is CASRYTGRNTEAFF.

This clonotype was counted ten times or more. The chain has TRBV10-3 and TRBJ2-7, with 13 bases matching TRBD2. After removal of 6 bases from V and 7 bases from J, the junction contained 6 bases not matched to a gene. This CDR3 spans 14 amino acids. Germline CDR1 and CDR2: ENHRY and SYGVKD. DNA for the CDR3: TGTGCCATCAGAGGACTAGCGGGAGTGGGGGAGCAGTACTTC. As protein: CAIRGLAGVGEQYF.

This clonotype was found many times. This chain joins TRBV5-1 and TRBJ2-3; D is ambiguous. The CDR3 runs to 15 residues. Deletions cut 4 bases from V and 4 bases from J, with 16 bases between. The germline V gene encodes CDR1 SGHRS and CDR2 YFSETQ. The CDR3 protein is CASSLGRTAADTQYF. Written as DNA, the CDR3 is TGCGCCAGCAGCCTAGGACGGACCGCTGCAGATACGCAGTATTTT.

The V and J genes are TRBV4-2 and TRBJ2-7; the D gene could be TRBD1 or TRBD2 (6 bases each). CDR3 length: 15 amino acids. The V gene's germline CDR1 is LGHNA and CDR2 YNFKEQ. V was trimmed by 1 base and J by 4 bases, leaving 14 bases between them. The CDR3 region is CASSQAWGAEYEQYF. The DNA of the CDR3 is TGTGCCAGCAGCCAAGCTTGGGGGGCAGAGTACGAGCAGTACTTC.

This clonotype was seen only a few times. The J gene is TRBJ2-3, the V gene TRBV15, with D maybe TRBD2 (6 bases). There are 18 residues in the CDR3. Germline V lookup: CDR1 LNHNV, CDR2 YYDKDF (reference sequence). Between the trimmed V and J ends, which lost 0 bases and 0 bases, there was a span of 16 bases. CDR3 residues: CATSRDRVRGTSTDTQYF. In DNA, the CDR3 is TGTGCCACCAGCAGAGATCGGGTACGGGGGACTAGCACAGATACGCAGTATTTT.

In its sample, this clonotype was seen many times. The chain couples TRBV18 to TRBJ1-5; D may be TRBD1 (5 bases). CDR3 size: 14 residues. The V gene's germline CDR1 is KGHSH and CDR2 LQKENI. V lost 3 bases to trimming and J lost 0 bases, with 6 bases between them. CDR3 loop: CASSPGTSNQPQHF. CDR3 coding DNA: TGTGCCAGCTCACCCGGGACTAGCAATCAGCCCCAGCATTTT.

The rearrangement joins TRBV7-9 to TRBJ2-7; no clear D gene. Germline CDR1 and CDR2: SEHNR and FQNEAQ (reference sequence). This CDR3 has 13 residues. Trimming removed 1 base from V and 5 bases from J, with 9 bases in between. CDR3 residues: CASSLVGDHEQYF. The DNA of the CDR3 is TGTGCCAGCAGCTTAGTTGGGGATCACGAGCAGTACTTC.

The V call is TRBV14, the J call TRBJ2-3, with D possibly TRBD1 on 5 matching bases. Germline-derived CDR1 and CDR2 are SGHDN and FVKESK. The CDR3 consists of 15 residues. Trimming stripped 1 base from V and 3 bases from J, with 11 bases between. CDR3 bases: TGTGCCAGCAGCCAAGTTAGCCCAGGGACAGATACGCAGTATTTT. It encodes CASSQVSPGTDTQYF.

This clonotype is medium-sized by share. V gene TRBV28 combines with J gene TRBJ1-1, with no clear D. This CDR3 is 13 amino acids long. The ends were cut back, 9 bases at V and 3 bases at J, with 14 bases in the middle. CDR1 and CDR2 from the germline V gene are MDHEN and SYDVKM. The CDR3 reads CASEASSYTEAFF. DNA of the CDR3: TGTGCCAGTGAAGCCTCCAGCTACACTGAAGCTTTCTTT.

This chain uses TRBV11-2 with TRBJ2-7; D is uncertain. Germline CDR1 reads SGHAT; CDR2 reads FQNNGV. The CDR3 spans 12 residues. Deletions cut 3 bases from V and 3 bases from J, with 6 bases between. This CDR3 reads CASSFTLYEQYF. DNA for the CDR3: TGTGCCAGCAGCTTTACCCTCTACGAGCAGTACTTC.

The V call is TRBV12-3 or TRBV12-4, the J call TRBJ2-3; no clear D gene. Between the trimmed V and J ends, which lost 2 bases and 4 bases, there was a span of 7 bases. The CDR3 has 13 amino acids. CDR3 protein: CASSLSVPDTQYF. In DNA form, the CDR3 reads TGTGCCAGCAGTTTATCGGTGCCAGATACGCAGTATTTT.

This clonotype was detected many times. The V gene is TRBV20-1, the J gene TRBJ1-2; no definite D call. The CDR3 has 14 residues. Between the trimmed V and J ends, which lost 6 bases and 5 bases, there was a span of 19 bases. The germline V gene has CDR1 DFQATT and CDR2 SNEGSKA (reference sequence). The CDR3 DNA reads TGCAGTGCAGCCCCGGGCCCAGGACCGTATGGCTACACCTTC. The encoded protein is CSAAPGPGPYGYTF.

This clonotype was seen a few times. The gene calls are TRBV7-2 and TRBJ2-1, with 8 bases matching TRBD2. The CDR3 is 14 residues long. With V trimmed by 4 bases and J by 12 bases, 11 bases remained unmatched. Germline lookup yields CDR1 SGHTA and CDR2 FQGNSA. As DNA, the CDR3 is TGTGCCAGCAGCTCGGGACTAGTCGGTAAGAGGCAGTTCTTC. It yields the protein CASSSGLVGKRQFF.

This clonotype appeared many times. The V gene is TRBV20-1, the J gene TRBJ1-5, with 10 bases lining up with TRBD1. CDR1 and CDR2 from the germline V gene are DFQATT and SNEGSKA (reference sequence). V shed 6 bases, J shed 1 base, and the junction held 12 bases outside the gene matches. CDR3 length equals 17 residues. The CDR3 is CSAWTGGFSNSNQPQHF. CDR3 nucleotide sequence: TGCAGTGCCTGGACAGGGGGTTTCTCAAACAGCAATCAGCCCCAGCATTTT.

The CDR3 DNA sequence: TGTGCCAGCAGCTTAGGAGGACAGGGTCCCGAGCAGTACTTC. Amino acid sequence: CASSLGGQGPEQYF. This rearrangement joins TRBV7-9 to TRBJ2-7, with TRBD1 matching 8 bases. In germline, CDR1 is SEHNR, CDR2 FQNEAQ (reference sequence). V gave up 1 base and J gave up 6 bases; unmatched junction bases: 5. The CDR3 runs to 14 residues.